This T cell receptor (beta chain) was found in a study of blood T cells in healthy people across ages. Study-wide findings and caveats: Both naive CD4+ cell counts and diversity were greater in long-lived donors than in aged donors.

A J-beta primer mix and a sample-barcoded 5' primer were used in a second PCR of roughly 7 to 12 cycles. Each TCR beta cDNA got a 12-nucleotide random molecular identifier. There were at least 3 million CDR3-containing paired-end reads obtained from each sample. TCRdb reprocessed the 5' RACE reads via MiXCR and lists one record per CDR3 protein. The table includes about 780,000 distinct CDR3 sequences, 35% to 50% detected once. Germline CDR1 and CDR2: LGHNA and YSLEER. The CDR3 contains 14 residues. The V gene lost 1 base and the J gene lost 10 bases, with 13 bases spanning the gap. Each sample had at least 6 million PBMCs isolated. With regard to this clonotype: Its matching antigen is unknown.

The chain uses TRBV4-3 and TRBJ1-4; D ambiguous. Source material: blood. The sequence derives from a man older than 75 in good health. DNA for the CDR3: TGCGCCAGCAGCCAAGTTTATTTCGGCGGAAAACTGTTTTTT. This translates into CASSQVYFGGKLFF.